This T cell receptor beta chain was retrieved from a study of blood T cells in healthy people across ages. Study-wide results and limits: More naive CD4+ cells and higher diversity marked long-lived donors relative to aged donors. Any conclusive comparison of naive versus antigen-experienced cells was prevented by using unsorted PBMCs.

About this clonotype: Antigen specificity is unknown.

Researchers isolated at least 6 million PBMCs per sample. CDR1 and CDR2 (germline): LGHNT, FRNRAP. Deletions cut 3 bases from V and 4 bases from J, with 25 bases between. The CDR3 sequence is 18 residues long. Combining a sample-barcoded 5' primer with a J-beta primer mix, a second PCR ran for roughly 6 to 12 cycles. Every cDNA molecule carried a tag from a template-switch adaptor bearing 12 random nucleotides. TCRdb fed the 5' RACE reads into MiXCR, producing one record per CDR3 protein. The sample includes around 1.5 million distinct CDR3 sequences, roughly a third of them seen just once. The sample was blood. The receptor was isolated from a woman aged 30 to 39 in good health. This chain joins TRBV12-5 and TRBJ2-7, with a possible D match to TRBD2 (6 bases). The CDR3 sequence: CASGFLPAGNLGGYEQYF. The CDR3 nucleotides read TGTGCTAGTGGTTTTCTCCCTGCAGGGAATTTAGGAGGGTACGAGCAGTACTTC.